This note documents a single T cell receptor (beta chain) sequence. The data stem from a study of PD-L1 blockade in urothelial cancer. Study-level background: Atezolizumab (1,200 mg intravenously every 3 weeks) began around 2014 for patients. Analyzed time points were 3 weeks (second dose) and 6 weeks after therapy began. Typically, measured as a median, blood samples had 110,000 to 150,000 T cells.

The V gene's germline CDR1 is MDHEN and CDR2 SYDVKM. The length of the CDR3 is 15 residues. With 2 bases removed from V and 4 bases from J, the gap between germline ends came to 14 bases. Time point specified: peripheral blood 6 weeks after treatment start. PCRs were each spiked with synthetic TCR analog templates. The protocol was immunoSEQ multiplex PCR, while the TCRdb copy is restricted to in-frame clones and leaves out a portion. The sample holds about 91,000 clones, over 80% seen once. This chain connects TRBV28 to TRBJ1-2; the D gene is possibly TRBD1 (5 bases). Sequenced material: PBMCs, taken around atezolizumab (anti-PD-L1) treatment. The source is a man aged 70-80 years with urothelial cancer. This CDR3 reads CASSLAPTVSYGYTF. The CDR3 bases are TGTGCCAGCAGTTTAGCCCCGACAGTTTCCTATGGCTACACCTTC.